This entry describes one T cell receptor (beta chain). Antigen specificity is unknown. The sample comes from a study of T cell responses to AZD1222 COVID-19 vaccine. Overall study: The analysis combined second doses at about 4 or about 12 weeks.

Findings and limits, study-wide: White British donors predominated, females outnumbered males, and clonal diversity was possibly underestimated. Reportedly, nearly half of unique spike TCRs recognized epitopes outside B.1.351/B.1.1.7 mutations.

Only in-frame clones appear in the TCRdb table, and some are missing; sequencing was by immunoSEQ multiplex PCR. Seen here are approximately 150,000 clones, 90% observed once, and the top ten hold approximately 2.9%. V shed 2 bases, J shed 0 bases, and the junction held 2 bases outside the gene matches. The CDR3 runs to 15 residues. The germline V gene has CDR1 KGHSH and CDR2 LQKENI. The sequence came from an adult in good health. The sequencing used peripheral blood, collected on day 0 of AZD1222 vaccination. This chain uses TRBV18 with TRBJ2-3; 7 positions agree with TRBD2. CDR3 residues: CASSPSGGSTDTQYF. In DNA, the CDR3 is TGTGCCAGCTCACCATCCGGGGGGAGCACAGATACGCAGTATTTT.